The text below deals with one T cell receptor (beta chain). Its specificity is not known. This record comes from a study of cytomegalovirus exposure and HLA in healthy donors. Study-wide points: While the bulk of TCR sequences proved rare, some public TCRs turned up in many donors. Later on, an analysis showed TCR association rates differing by HLA locus, with DRB1 the most and HLA-C the fewest. Association of under 20,000 TCR beta sequences with HLA alleles was found at 0.05 false discovery rate in a later analysis.

Donors counted as nominally healthy when sampled, yet unrecorded immune exposures were likely. PCR employed 60 Vbeta and 13 Jbeta primers. The repertoire was sequenced with immunoSEQ multiplex PCR; TCRdb's copy has only in-frame clones and lacks some. The sample lists approximately 89,000 clones; less than 65% were seen once. CDR3 length: 14 amino acids. The ends were cut back, 7 bases at V and 0 bases at J, with 9 bases in the middle. CDR1 is MNHNS and CDR2 is SASEGT in the germline V gene. The genes are TRBV6-1 and TRBJ2-2; D not certain. The receptor comes from a woman in her twenties or thirties in good health and CMV-seropositive. Sequencing was done on a sample of PBMCs. The CDR3 DNA follows: TGTGCCAGCAACTCGAACGCGAACACCGGGGAGCTGTTTTTT. It yields the protein CASNSNANTGELFF.